This is a list of T cell receptor beta chains from one sample in a study of shared clonotypes between healthy human individuals. Assay used: immunoSEQ multiplex PCR; TCRdb lists only in-frame clones, some missing. Seen here are hundreds of thousands of clones, 95% to 98% observed once, and the top ten hold approximately 0.3%. The sample taken for sequencing was naive CD8+ T cells sorted from blood. The source is a man younger than 40 in good health. Each CDR3 is given with its conserved first and last residue. A D gene is named only where the DNA matches it firmly. Clone size is not always given. Where it is, it says once, few, many or a class for expanded clones.

CDR3aa	CDR3nt	abundance	j_gene	d_gene	v_gene
CASSSTRTSSYEQYF	TGTGCCAGCAGCTCAACGAGAACAAGCTCCTACGAGCAGTACTTC	once	TRBJ2-7	NA	TRBV7-9
CASSLSTSGRGFEQFF	TGTGCCAGCAGCTTATCGACTAGCGGGAGGGGTTTTGAGCAGTTCTTC	NA	TRBJ2-1	TRBD2	TRBV7-9
CASSSSDLGTDTQYF	TGTGCCAGCAGCTCCTCCGATTTGGGCACAGATACGCAGTATTTT	NA	TRBJ2-3	NA	TRBV7-7
CASSANRDFSNNEQFF	TGTGCCAGCAGCGCAAACCGGGACTTCAGTAATAATGAGCAGTTCTTC	NA	TRBJ2-1	NA	TRBV9
CASNSGSPYNEQFF	TGTGCCAGCAACTCAGGGTCCCCCTACAATGAGCAGTTCTTC	NA	TRBJ2-1	NA	TRBV6-5
CASSWTGGSYEQYF	TGCGCCAGCAGCTGGACAGGGGGGTCCTACGAGCAGTACTTC	NA	TRBJ2-7	TRBD1	TRBV5-1
CASSSDKGFINEQFF	TGTGCCAGCAGTTCAGACAAGGGATTTATCAATGAGCAGTTCTTC	NA	TRBJ2-1	NA	TRBV11-2
CASSRDNEQFF	TGTGCCAGCAGCCGGGACAATGAGCAGTTCTTC	NA	TRBJ2-1	NA	TRBV7-6
CASSLEASETSLQYF	TGTGCCAGCAGCTTAGAGGCTAGCGAGACGTCGTTGCAGTACTTC	NA	TRBJ2-7	NA	TRBV7-6
CASSLATGEKTNEQFF	TGTGCCAGCAGTTTAGCGACAGGGGAGAAAACCAATGAGCAGTTCTTC	once	TRBJ2-1	TRBD1	TRBV28
CASSLESNTEAFF	TGCGCCAGCAGCTTAGAATCGAACACTGAAGCTTTCTTT	NA	TRBJ1-1	NA	TRBV5-1
CASSLERAYQETQYF	TGTGCCAGCAGCTTAGAGAGGGCCTATCAAGAGACCCAGTACTTC	NA	TRBJ2-5	NA	TRBV7-2
CAINGGQVNEQYF	TGTGCCATCAATGGGGGACAGGTCAACGAGCAGTACTTC	NA	TRBJ2-7	TRBD1	TRBV10-3
CASLDRNNYNEQFF	TGCGCCAGCCTGGACAGGAACAACTACAATGAGCAGTTCTTC	NA	TRBJ2-1	TRBD1	TRBV10-2
CSVVGQGAEQYF	TGCAGCGTTGTTGGGCAGGGCGCCGAGCAGTACTTC	NA	TRBJ2-7	NA	TRBV29-1
CASSFLRAGERDEQFF	TGTGCCAGTAGTTTCCTTCGAGCGGGAGAACGAGATGAGCAGTTCTTC	NA	TRBJ2-1	TRBD2	TRBV19
CASSSTSGAYNEQFF	TGTGCCAGCAGCTCTACTAGCGGAGCGTACAATGAGCAGTTCTTC	NA	TRBJ2-1	TRBD2	TRBV13
CASSEGRGPVDIQYF	TGTGCCAGCAGTGAAGGCAGGGGGCCGGTAGACATTCAGTACTTC	NA	TRBJ2-4	TRBD1	TRBV6-1
CASSWGQAVNEQYF	TGCGCCAGCAGCTGGGGACAGGCGGTGAACGAGCAGTACTTC	NA	TRBJ2-7	TRBD1	TRBV5-1
CASSLDRVGSYEQYF	TGTGCCAGCAGTTTAGACAGGGTTGGTTCCTACGAGCAGTACTTC	once	TRBJ2-7	TRBD1	TRBV28
CAIWGGEQYF	TGTGCTATTTGGGGGGGAGAGCAGTACTTC	NA	TRBJ2-7	TRBD2	TRBV6-1
CASSPELADEQYF	TGTGCCAGCAGCCCGGAGCTGGCGGACGAGCAGTACTTC	NA	TRBJ2-7	NA	TRBV5-8
CASSQVGFGTDTQYF	TGCGCCAGCAGCCAAGTGGGCTTTGGCACAGATACGCAGTATTTT	NA	TRBJ2-3	NA	TRBV4-1
CASSFVSGRDETQYF	TGTGCCAGCAGCTTCGTAAGTGGGAGGGACGAGACCCAGTACTTC	NA	TRBJ2-5	TRBD2	TRBV7-9
CASSAPGQGTEQFF	TGTGCCAGCAGCGCTCCGGGACAGGGGACTGAGCAGTTCTTC	NA	TRBJ2-1	TRBD1	TRBV7-9
CASSAWTGVGANVLTF	TGTGCCAGCAGTGCCTGGACAGGGGTCGGGGCCAACGTCCTGACTTTC	NA	TRBJ2-6	TRBD1	TRBV25-1
CASSLSASGPSTDTQYF	TGTGCCAGCAGCTTATCAGCTAGCGGGCCCAGCACAGATACGCAGTATTTT	NA	TRBJ2-3	TRBD2	TRBV7-9
CSGIGTRETQYF	TGCAGCGGTATAGGGACTAGAGAGACCCAGTACTTC	once	TRBJ2-5	TRBD2	TRBV29-1
CASSPGTTASYEQYF	TGTGCCAGCAGCCCGGGGACTACCGCCTCCTACGAGCAGTACTTC	once	TRBJ2-7	TRBD2	TRBV5-5
CASSLVSWNYEQYF	TGTGCCAGCAGCTTAGTATCCTGGAACTACGAGCAGTACTTC	NA	TRBJ2-7	NA	TRBV11-2
CASSYTGFGELFF	TGTGCCAGCAGTTATACCGGGTTCGGGGAGCTGTTTTTT	NA	TRBJ2-2	NA	TRBV6-5
CASSLDFANYEQYF	TGCGCCAGCAGCTTGGATTTTGCCAACTACGAGCAGTACTTC	NA	TRBJ2-7	NA	TRBV5-1
CASSFDFNTEAFF	TGTGCCAGCAGTTTCGACTTCAACACTGAAGCTTTCTTT	NA	TRBJ1-1	NA	TRBV28
CSVVVWDRGNYGYTF	TGCAGCGTTGTCGTCTGGGACAGGGGGAACTATGGCTACACCTTC	NA	TRBJ1-2	TRBD1	TRBV29-1
CSVVVSSSYEQYF	TGCAGCGTTGTGGTCTCAAGCTCCTACGAGCAGTACTTC	NA	TRBJ2-7	NA	TRBV29-1
CASSSGGRDTEAFF	TGTGCCAGCAGCTCAGGGGGCCGAGACACTGAAGCTTTCTTT	once	TRBJ1-1	TRBD1	TRBV7-9
CASSQGNQPQHF	TGCGCCAGCAGCCAGGGCAATCAGCCCCAGCATTTT	NA	TRBJ1-5	NA	TRBV10-2
CASSHLGEGVEQFF	TGCGCCAGCAGCCATTTAGGCGAGGGGGTTGAGCAGTTCTTC	NA	TRBJ2-1	NA	TRBV4-1
CASSLERTNTEAFF	TGTGCCAGCAGTTTAGAACGGACGAACACTGAAGCTTTCTTT	NA	TRBJ1-1	NA	TRBV28
CSVEPGSSETQYF	TGCAGCGTTGAACCGGGCTCCTCGGAGACCCAGTACTTC	NA	TRBJ2-5	NA	TRBV29-1
CASRSSAAYEQYF	TGTGCCAGCCGGTCTAGCGCTGCCTACGAGCAGTACTTC	NA	TRBJ2-7	NA	TRBV2
CASSPRGGSRLEQYF	TGTGCCAGCAGCCCCCGGGGAGGGAGTCGACTCGAGCAGTACTTC	NA	TRBJ2-7	TRBD2	TRBV7-6
CASSQDRGNTEAFF	TGCGCCAGCAGCCAGGACAGGGGGAACACTGAAGCTTTCTTT	NA	TRBJ1-1	TRBD1	TRBV4-1
CASSRGLAANEQFF	TGTGCCAGCAGTCGCGGGCTAGCGGCCAATGAGCAGTTCTTC	NA	TRBJ2-1	TRBD2	TRBV14
CASSLVAGGTDTQYF	TGTGCCAGCAGCTTAGTGGCAGGAGGAACAGATACGCAGTATTTT	NA	TRBJ2-3	NA	TRBV7-8
CASSSPSEDEQYF	TGTGCCAGCAGCTCCCCTAGCGAGGACGAGCAGTACTTC	NA	TRBJ2-7	NA	TRBV7-9
CASRGGRFCHF	TGTGCCAGCAGGGGGGGACGATTTTGTCACTTC	NA	TRBJ2-5	NA	TRBV2
CASSVASTGVGETQYF	TGTGCCAGCAGCGTAGCCAGTACAGGGGTGGGGGAGACCCAGTACTTC	NA	TRBJ2-5	TRBD1	TRBV9